The source of this T cell receptor beta chain is a study of shared clonotypes between healthy human individuals (TCRdb year 2020). For the study in its entirety: The cohort comprised a couple of women and a few men aged 18 to 49 years. Per donor, three plates each were used for CD4 naive and CD4 memory, two for CD8 naive, and one for CD8 memory. The study deeply sequenced blood TCR repertoires of about 5 healthy adults to estimate repertoire size and the extent of clonotype sharing between individuals. To increase sequencing depth and limit assay-specific biases, different laboratories used diverse techniques to prepare libraries and sequence TCR repertoires. Between about 0.94 and 8.9 billion PBMCs per donor were obtained by leukapheresis. Overall study outcomes, separate from this receptor: Higher generation probabilities were observed for clonotypes shared by all four sorted-subset donors than for non-shared clonotypes. Only blood was sampled, and tissue TCR repertoires likely differ from those in blood. Because the study included only a small number of donors, the genetic and exposure-history diversity represented was limited. Estimated clonotype richness was generally larger for naive than for memory subsets. Incomplete sequencing was indicated by rarefaction of sorted-subset datasets, despite the large sequencing depth. Pairwise subsampling led to the expectation that sequencing depth would affect the degree of clonotype sharing among donors. Sharing across several donors was observed for about 5% of naive CD4, over 3% of naive CD8, over 2% of memory CD4, and roughly 0.4% of memory CD8 clonotypes.

Regarding this clone: Its antigen target is currently unknown. No base-level quality is on record; no much larger clone is a single base apart.

CDR1 GTSNPN and CDR2 SVGIG are derived from the germline V gene (reference sequence). The CDR3 goes from the cysteine to the phenylalanine over 15 residues. Only the CDR3 DNA is retained, 45 bases long and in frame from the first base. V loses 0 bases of germline sequence and J loses 7 bases, and the interval between the two ends is 13 bases. CD8 naive samples were obtained by positive selection for CCR7 among CD45RO-negative cells, yielding a CD45RA+CCR7+ population from which TemRA cells were excluded. The donors were healthy, HIV-negative adults with no recently reported acute infections or vaccinations. All donors were Caucasian adults living in Nashville, Tennessee, USA. Blood was collected by leukapheresis, and PBMCs were isolated by Ficoll-Histopaque density gradient centrifugation and then cryopreserved in liquid nitrogen vapor phase. Analytical flow cytometry was used to check the purity and quantity of each magnetically sorted T cell population. From each sorted fraction, genomic DNA was isolated and quantified by UV absorbance on a Nanodrop 2000c.

Using the deep immunoSEQ assay, TCR CDR3 regions were amplified from genomic DNA by multiplex PCR. Genomic DNA extracted from each cell subset was distributed evenly over all wells of several immunoSEQ 96-well plates, and each plate served as one replicate. For sorted subsets, each replicate PCR was loaded with approximately 200 ng genomic DNA, equivalent to some 27,000 T cell genomes. Purified libraries were measured with a Qubit 3.0 fluorometer, size-checked on a Bioanalyzer 2100, and measured again with the KAPA Library Quantification kit. Every immunoSEQ 96-well plate was sequenced on a separate single-read 150-cycle Illumina NextSeq 550 flow cell. The paper's data handling went like this. Because the immunoSEQ output held only junctional sequences and lacked quality scores, the filtering could not match the filtering applied to full-length reads. Sequences were annotated with PyIR, a Python wrapper for IgBLAST v1.9, using IMGT germline references to assign V/J genes and CDR3. Reads were removed for weak V/J assignments (E-value above 1e-6), missing CDR3, stop codons, out-of-frame junctions, or ambiguous translated residues. A V3J clonotype was defined by an identical inferred V gene, J gene, and CDR3 amino acid sequence. To compute the percentage overlap between repertoires, the number of shared unique clonotypes was divided by the size of the smaller repertoire. Repertoire richness was assessed with RTK rarefaction, the Chao1 estimator, and Recon v2.1 estimates of unobserved clonotypes. Generation probabilities were computed with OLGA for all TCRbeta clonotypes obtained by the gDNA method from a few donors. Entries here come from immuneACCESS through TCRdb and include only in-frame sequences with V and J called. Some clones fail to appear in such tables; in the studies checked, an unresolved V gene covers under half of the shortfall, and the cause of the remainder is unknown. That table gives V, J and clone size, and the DNA gave D and trimming. The sample contains hundreds of thousands of clones, about 96% of them found a single time. The ten most abundant clones make up less than 0.13% of the sample.

The TCR was taken from a woman in her thirties in good health. This sequence uses TRBV30 and TRBJ1-6; matching of 5 bases hints at TRBD1 as the D gene. Sequencing input: naive CD8+ T cells sorted from blood. Read against the paper, the sample's cell subset or site label means: CD45RA+CCR7+. The DNA sequence is TGTGCCTGGAGTGTATTAGACAGCTCCAATTCACCCCTCCACTTT. This yields the protein CAWSVLDSSNSPLHF.